Listed below are T cell receptor beta chains from one sample, sequenced in a study of tumor and adjacent non-tumor tissue in lung cancer. TCRdb redid the calling of the multiplex PCR reads with MiXCR, one entry per CDR3 protein. The table has about 67,000 distinct CDR3 sequences, about 77% seen once. The specimen sequenced was distant non-tumor lung tissue. The receptors originated from a man between 60 and 75 years old with non-small cell lung cancer. Each CDR3 is given with its conserved first and last residue.

j_gene: TRBJ2-2; len: 14; v_gene: TRBV11-1; CDR3aa: CTSSYTSGTGGPFF
j_gene: TRBJ2-2; len: 17; v_gene: TRBV7-9; CDR3aa: CASSRTSGGIGTGEPFF
j_gene: TRBJ1-4; len: 15; v_gene: TRBV20-1; CDR3aa: CNATVQGAQNEKLFF
j_gene: TRBJ2-3; len: 17; v_gene: TRBV12-3/TRBV12-4; CDR3aa: CASSLGLAGGSKDMQYF
j_gene: TRBJ1-2; len: 15; v_gene: TRBV6-5; CDR3aa: CDSSTGQWTNYDYTF
j_gene: TRBJ1-6; len: 13; v_gene: TRBV4-2; CDR3aa: CGSSQEGASPFHF
j_gene: TRBJ2-7; len: 14; v_gene: TRBV6-1; CDR3aa: CASSEGDSLYEQYF
j_gene: TRBJ1-1; len: 16; v_gene: TRBV5-1; CDR3aa: CASSLEQGDPNTEAFF
j_gene: TRBJ1-1; len: 13; v_gene: TRBV28; CDR3aa: CASSFRGYTEAFF
j_gene: TRBJ1-1; len: 15; v_gene: TRBV29-1; CDR3aa: CSARQGWEMNTEALF
j_gene: TRBJ1-1; len: 12; v_gene: TRBV2; CDR3aa: CASGGGSTQAFF
j_gene: TRBJ2-1; len: 12; v_gene: TRBV4-1; CDR3aa: CVSSQDTGEQFF
j_gene: TRBJ2-1; len: 14; v_gene: TRBV30; CDR3aa: CGCNYRGLGNEQFF